The 24 T cell receptor beta chains presented below share a single source sample, sequenced in a study of neoadjuvant anti-PD-1 for oral cavity cancer. Assay used: immunoSEQ multiplex PCR; TCRdb lists only in-frame clones, some missing. This sample has over 10,000 clones, with more than 60% found just once. Specimen: PBMCs, collected before nivolumab (anti-PD-1) treatment. The receptors were sampled from a person aged 35 to 85 with oral cavity squamous cell carcinoma.

The chain employs TRBV19 and TRBJ2-6; D not resolved. CDR3 size: 15 residues. V lost 4 bases and J lost 2, with 9 bases in between. Germline V CDR1 and CDR2: LNHDA, SQIVND (reference sequence). CDR3 bases: TGTGCCAGTAGTAGCAACAGTCCTGGGGCCAACGTCCTGACTTTC. The encoded protein is CASSSNSPGANVLTF. The whole variable domain, remainder taken from reference TRBV19 and TRBJ2-6, is DGGITQSPKYLFRKEGQNVTLSCEQNLNHDAMYWYRQDPGQGLRLIYYSQIVNDFQKGDIAEGYSVSREKKESFPLTVTSAQKNPTAFYLCASSSNSPGANVLTFGAGSRLTVL.

The chain uses TRBV7-9 and TRBJ2-1; the match to TRBD2 covers 15 bases. From germline, CDR1 is SEHNR and CDR2 FQNEAQ (reference sequence). CDR3 length: 16 amino acids. V trimming: 6 bases; J trimming: 5 bases; junction bases outside the gene matches: 5. CDR3 DNA: TGTGCCAGCAGTCCCGGACTAGCGGGAGGGAACAATGAGCAGTTCTTC. Encoded protein: CASSPGLAGGNNEQFF.

The chain recombines TRBV7-2 with TRBJ2-3; D tentatively reads TRBD1 or TRBD2 (5 bases each). This CDR3 spans 13 amino acids. Germline V CDR1 and CDR2: SGHTA, FQGNSA. V lost 7 bases and J lost 4, with 12 bases in between. The CDR3 DNA sequence: TGTGCCAGCACCGGCTTGGGACCAGATACGCAGTATTTT. It yields the protein CASTGLGPDTQYF.

This sequence joins TRBV2 and TRBJ1-1; 8 bases map to TRBD1. There are 15 residues in the CDR3. In germline, CDR1 is SNHLY, CDR2 FYNNEI. With 7 bases clipped from V and 1 base from J, the junction kept 8 bases outside the gene matches. In nucleotides, the CDR3 is TGTGCCAGCAAGGTGGACAGGGTGACGAACACTGAAGCTTTCTTT. Protein sequence: CASKVDRVTNTEAFF. The entire variable domain, with the rest obtained from reference TRBV2 and TRBJ1-1, is as follows: EPEVTQTPSHQVTQMGQEVILRCVPISNHLYFYWYRQILGQKVEFLVSFYNNEISEKSEIFDDQFSVERPDGSNFTLKIRSTKLEDSAMYFCASKVDRVTNTEAFFGQGTRLTVV.

This chain joins TRBV4-1 and TRBJ1-6; D remains unclear. V was pared by 5 bases and J by 5 bases, with 10 bases between. CDR3 length: 14 amino acids. Germline-derived CDR1 and CDR2 are MGHRA and YSYEKL. CDR3 sequence: CASSRSGDNSPLHF. The DNA of the CDR3 is TGCGCCAGCAGCAGATCTGGGGATAATTCACCCCTCCACTTT.

This clone was seen only once. The rearrangement joins TRBV29-1 to TRBJ1-2; possibly TRBD1 for D (6 bases). V lost 7 bases and J 0 bases, leaving 18 bases between the germline ends. The CDR3 length is 15 residues. Germline V lookup: CDR1 SQVTM, CDR2 ANQGSEA. The CDR3 coding sequence is TGCAGCGCCCCCAGGGGAGGGCTCTCTAACTATGGCTACACCTTC. Protein product: CSAPRGGLSNYGYTF.

This clone was seen a few times. The rearrangement links TRBV5-6 to TRBJ2-7; 11 bases map to TRBD1. The ends lost 3 bases at V and 4 bases at J; junction bases unmatched: 9. The CDR3 sequence is 16 residues long. Germline values: CDR1 SGHDT, CDR2 YYEEEE. CDR3 in amino acids: CASSSDGTGGWYEQYF. DNA of the CDR3: TGTGCCAGCAGCTCCGACGGGACAGGGGGATGGTACGAGCAGTACTTC. Using reference TRBV5-6 and TRBJ2-7 for the parts outside the CDR3, the full variable domain is DAGVTQSPTHLIKTRGQQVTLRCSPKSGHDTVSWYQQALGQGPQFIFQYYEEEERQRGNFPDRFSGHQFPNYSSELNVNALLLGDSALYLCASSSDGTGGWYEQYFGPGTRLTVT.

The CDR3 here is CASSLNGGRNTGELFF. The CDR3 region has the DNA TGTGCCAGCAGCTTGAATGGGGGACGGAACACCGGGGAGCTGTTTTTT. The J gene is TRBJ2-2, the V gene TRBV5-5; D is perhaps TRBD1 or TRBD2 (5 bases each). The CDR3 runs 16 residues. Germline-derived CDR1 and CDR2 are SGHKS and YYEKEE (reference sequence). V lost 1 base, J lost 1 base, and 11 bases lay in between. The full variable domain, with the rest looked up from reference TRBV5-5 and TRBJ2-2, is DAGVTQSPTHLIKTRGQQVTLRCSPISGHKSVSWYQQVLGQGPQFIFQYYEKEERGRGNFPDRFSARQFPNYSSELNVNALLLGDSALYLCASSLNGGRNTGELFFGEGSRLTVL.

The chain recombines TRBV19 with TRBJ1-1, with D hard to call. The CDR3 loop spans 12 amino acids. Trimming removed 4 bases at V and 6 bases at J, with 9 bases between. Germline values: CDR1 LNHDA, CDR2 SQIVND (reference sequence). The CDR3 DNA sequence: TGTGCCAGTAGTAGAGGGAGTTCTGAAGCTTTCTTT. This codes for CASSRGSSEAFF.

This clone was picked up a small number of times. V usage is TRBV10-2 and J usage is TRBJ2-6, with D unclear. V was trimmed by 6 bases and J by 0 bases, leaving 6 bases between them. Germline CDR1 reads WSHSY; CDR2 reads SAAADI. This CDR3 contains 14 residues. The CDR3: CASRDPSGANVLTF. DNA for the CDR3: TGCGCCAGCAGGGACCCCTCTGGGGCCAACGTCCTGACTTTC.

This rearrangement joins TRBV29-1 to TRBJ2-1, with D maybe TRBD1 (5 bases). Trimming stripped 7 bases from V and 0 bases from J, with 22 bases between. The CDR3 consists of 17 residues. Germline V lookup: CDR1 SQVTM, CDR2 ANQGSEA. CDR3 in amino acids: CSASQPLRAGSYNEQFF. The CDR3 DNA is TGCAGCGCATCCCAACCCCTCAGGGCTGGCTCCTACAATGAGCAGTTCTTC.

The CDR3 DNA is TGTGCCAGCAGCTCCCGGGGGACGGTAACCTACGAGCAGTACTTC. This translates into CASSSRGTVTYEQYF. The gene calls are TRBV6-5 and TRBJ2-7, with TRBD2 as a possible D gene (6 bases). Germline CDR1 is MNHEY and CDR2 is SVGAGI. V gave up 6 bases and J gave up 2 bases, with 17 bases separating them. The CDR3 runs to 15 residues.

This sequence joins TRBV7-9 and TRBJ2-6; D ambiguous. Germline V CDR1 and CDR2: SEHNR, FQNEAQ (reference sequence). The V and J ends lost 0 bases and 1 base respectively, with 4 bases between them. The CDR3 sequence is 15 residues long. CDR3 nucleotides: TGTGCCAGCAGCTTAGCAGTATCTGGGGCCAACGTCCTGACTTTC. This encodes CASSLAVSGANVLTF.

V is TRBV10-1 and J is TRBJ1-1; no clear D gene. CDR3 length equals 12 residues. V was clipped by 4 bases and J by 1 base, with 4 bases between them. CDR1 is WNHNN and CDR2 is SYGVQD in the germline V gene (reference sequence). CDR3 in DNA: TGCGCCAGCAGTGGGGGGAACACTGAAGCTTTCTTT. It encodes CASSGGNTEAFF.

The genes are TRBV6-1 and TRBJ2-7, with 7 bases identical to TRBD2. Germline CDR1 MNHNS, CDR2 SASEGT. This CDR3 is built from 13 residues. The V segment lost 7 bases and the J segment 4 bases; nucleotides outside the gene matches: 7. This CDR3 is CASTRGFNYEQYF. CDR3 nucleotides: TGTGCCAGCACGCGGGGGTTTAATTACGAGCAGTACTTC.

This rearrangement joins TRBV5-1 to TRBJ2-2; the match to TRBD2 covers 13 bases. The CDR3 runs 21 residues. Germline loops: CDR1 SGHRS, CDR2 YFSETQ. The junction had 18 bases not matched to a gene; V was cut back by 1 base and J by 6 bases. The CDR3 sequence is CASSLRGPTGLAGLRAGELFF. The CDR3 region has the DNA TGCGCCAGCAGCTTGCGGGGGCCGACGGGACTAGCGGGATTAAGGGCCGGGGAGCTGTTTTTT.

The genes are TRBV27 and TRBJ1-1; 7 bases are a match to TRBD1. V shed 5 bases, J shed 5 bases, and the junction held 2 bases outside the gene matches. The V gene's germline CDR1 is MNHEY and CDR2 SMNVEV (reference sequence). The CDR3 is made up of 12 amino acids. The CDR3 sequence is CASSQGGTEAFF. The CDR3 DNA sequence: TGTGCCAGCAGTCAGGGGGGGACTGAAGCTTTCTTT.

This rearrangement joins TRBV21-1 to TRBJ1-5; the table's D call TRBD1 went unverified against the DNA. TRBV21-1 is labeled a pseudogene. This CDR3 spans 16 amino acids. In nucleotides, the CDR3 is TGTGCCAGCAGCAAAGCTGGCAGTATGATCAATCAGCCCCAGCATTTT. Amino acid sequence: CASSKAGSMINQPQHF.

The table lists this clone with a count of one. The rearrangement uses TRBV10-3 and TRBJ2-3; D could derive from TRBD1 or TRBD2 (5 bases each). V was pared by 5 bases and J by 4 bases, with 10 bases between. CDR3 length equals 13 residues. The germline V gene has CDR1 ENHRY and CDR2 SYGVKD. This CDR3 reads CAISFGGPDTQYF. The CDR3 DNA is TGTGCCATCAGTTTTGGGGGACCAGATACGCAGTATTTT.

The chain carries TRBV10-3 and TRBJ1-1; no reliable D call. Germline lookup yields CDR1 ENHRY and CDR2 SYGVKD. The CDR3 has 13 amino acids. V lost 5 bases and J 0 bases, leaving 7 bases between the germline ends. This CDR3 is CAISSPMNTEAFF. The CDR3, as DNA: TGTGCCATCAGTAGCCCCATGAACACTGAAGCTTTCTTT.

The chain uses TRBV5-1 and TRBJ1-1; 10 bases map to TRBD1. The CDR3 length is 14 residues. Unmatched junction bases numbered 3, after V lost 4 bases and J lost 3 bases. The germline V gene encodes CDR1 SGHRS and CDR2 YFSETQ. The CDR3 DNA is TGCGCCAGCAGCCCGGACAGGGGGTACACTGAAGCTTTCTTT. It codes for CASSPDRGYTEAFF.

For the CDR3, the DNA is TGTGCCAGCAGTCCTTGGTGGCACTCGAACACTGAAGCTTTCTTT. As protein: CASSPWWHSNTEAFF. V gene TRBV6-5 combines with J gene TRBJ1-1; unclear D gene. V was clipped by 5 bases and J by 1 base, with 14 bases between them. Germline V lookup: CDR1 MNHEY, CDR2 SVGAGI. The CDR3 runs 15 residues.

This sequence joins TRBV7-2 and TRBJ2-3; 9 nucleotides align to TRBD1. This CDR3 is 16 amino acids long. Germline V CDR1 and CDR2: SGHTA, FQGNSA. Trimming cost V 1 base and J 2 bases; bases outside gene matches: 4. The CDR3 loop reads CASSLVGQGNTDTQYF. The CDR3 region has the DNA TGTGCCAGCAGCTTAGTGGGACAGGGCAACACAGATACGCAGTATTTT.

This chain links TRBV18 with TRBJ1-1; weak D call: TRBD1 (5 bases). The ends were cut back, 1 base at V and 5 bases at J, with 11 bases in the middle. This CDR3 has 14 amino acids. Germline-derived CDR1 and CDR2 are KGHSH and LQKENI. The DNA for the CDR3 is TGTGCCAGCTCACCACGGGACTCCAAGACTGAAGCTTTCTTT. Residues: CASSPRDSKTEAFF.